Below, 6 T cell receptor beta chains from the same sample are listed, as sequenced in a study of blood T cell repertoires in COVID-19. Using immunoSEQ multiplex PCR, the repertoire was profiled, and TCRdb retains in-frame clones only, with some absent. Of about 190,000 clones detected, approximately 80% appear once; the ten largest clones hold roughly 13%. The specimen was peripheral blood. These receptors all stem from a man over 45 who had recovered from COVID-19.

The rearrangement uses TRBV19 and TRBJ2-1; D not resolved. This CDR3 spans 14 amino acids. Trimming left V 7 bases short and J 2 bases short, with 12 bases between. Germline-derived CDR1 and CDR2 are LNHDA and SQIVND (reference sequence). CDR3 sequence: CASTRVLAYNEQFF. In DNA form, the CDR3 reads TGTGCCAGTACACGGGTGCTAGCCTACAATGAGCAGTTCTTC.

V usage is TRBV9 and J usage is TRBJ2-3, with D uncertain. CDR3 length: 14 residues. Trimming removed 4 bases at V and 2 bases at J, with 11 bases between. From germline, CDR1 is SGDLS and CDR2 YYNGEE. The CDR3 DNA reads TGTGCCAGCAGCCCTCGTCCTGTCACAGATACGCAGTATTTT. Protein: CASSPRPVTDTQYF.

The chain recombines TRBV2 with TRBJ2-3, with a weak D call TRBD2 (5 bases). Germline CDR1 SNHLY, CDR2 FYNNEI. V gave up 4 bases and J gave up 0 bases, with 11 bases separating them. The CDR3 extends over 15 amino acids. The CDR3, as DNA: TGTGCCAGCAGTGGACTAATAAGGAGCACAGATACGCAGTATTTT. Translating gives CASSGLIRSTDTQYF.

This sequence joins TRBV18 and TRBJ1-1; 9 bases are shared with TRBD1. The length of the CDR3 is 13 residues. Trimming cost V 4 bases and J 9 bases; bases outside gene matches: 6. In germline, CDR1 is KGHSH, CDR2 LQKENI. Here the CDR3 reads CASSLDDRGKAFF. The CDR3 nucleotides are TGTGCCAGCTCACTCGATGACAGGGGGAAAGCTTTCTTT.

V usage is TRBV19 and J usage is TRBJ1-2, with 8 nucleotides matching TRBD1. J was trimmed by 4 bases and V by 3 bases; bases with no gene match: 7. Germline CDR1 LNHDA, CDR2 SQIVND (reference sequence). This CDR3 region has 15 residues. The CDR3 loop is CASSIRDRGIYGYTF. The CDR3 DNA reads TGTGCCAGTAGTATCAGAGACAGGGGAATCTATGGCTACACCTTC.

This clone was seen just once. The CDR3: CASNLQGATSPLHF. CDR3 sequence (DNA): TGTGCCAGCAACTTACAGGGGGCTACTTCACCCCTCCACTTT. The chain uses TRBV6-5 and TRBJ1-6; TRBD1 matches at 9 bases. Germline loops: CDR1 MNHEY, CDR2 SVGAGI. The CDR3 is made up of 14 amino acids. V gave up 7 bases and J gave up 9 bases; unmatched junction bases: 7.